What follows are 9 T cell receptor beta chains derived from one specimen sequenced in a study of cytomegalovirus exposure and HLA in healthy donors. It was with 60 Vbeta and 13 Jbeta primers that the PCR ran. Sequencing used immunoSEQ multiplex PCR; TCRdb keeps in-frame clones, though not all of them. There are 110,000 to 150,000 clones in the sample; less than 9.5% occur only once, and approximately 1.8% lies in the top ten. Sequencing was performed on PBMCs. Source of these receptors: a male donor in good health and CMV-seronegative.

This clone has a handful of counts. V is TRBV5-6 and J is TRBJ2-1; 7 nucleotides match TRBD2. Losses at the gene ends were 4 bases for V and 3 bases for J; bases not matched to a gene: 7. There are 15 residues in the CDR3. Germline V gives CDR1 SGHDT, CDR2 YYEEEE. The DNA for the CDR3 is TGTGCCAGCAGCCCCGGGACTACCTACTACAATGAGCAGTTCTTC. This gives the protein CASSPGTTYYNEQFF.

This clone was counted between two and nine times. One end of the junction does not line up with germline, which may come from a read error. This chain links TRBV7-7 with TRBJ2-5; TRBD2 might be the D (5 bases). From germline, CDR1 is SSHAT and CDR2 FNYEAQ (reference sequence). This CDR3 is built from 15 residues. The chain's CDR3 is CASSPTKLDQETQYF. CDR3 nucleotide sequence: TGTGCTAGCAGCCCTACCAAACTAGATCAAGAGACCCAGTACTTC. Looking up the rest from reference TRBV7-7 and TRBJ2-5 gives the full variable domain: GAGVSQSPRYKVTKRGQDVTLRCDPISSHATLYWYQQALGQGPEFLTYFNYEAQPDKSGLPSDRFSAERPEGSISTLTIQRTEQRDSAMYRCASSPTKLDQETQYFGPGTRLLVL.

The chain combines TRBV4-3 with TRBJ1-2; TRBD1 aligns across 8 bases. The CDR3 spans 13 residues. Germline V gene data show CDR1 as LGHNA and CDR2 as YSLEER. V dropped 3 bases and J dropped 6; count of bases not matched to a gene: 3. In nucleotides, the CDR3 is TGCGCCAGCAGCCATGGGACAGGTAATGGCTACACCTTC. It specifies CASSHGTGNGYTF.

This clone was counted only a few times. The V gene is TRBV10-3, the J gene TRBJ2-5; 7 nucleotides agree with TRBD1. The CDR3 totals 13 residues. The ends lost 6 bases at V and 2 bases at J; junction bases unmatched: 3. Germline V gene sequence: CDR1 ENHRY, CDR2 SYGVKD. CDR3: CAIRGQTQETQYF. DNA for the CDR3: TGTGCCATCAGGGGACAGACGCAAGAGACCCAGTACTTC.

This chain joins TRBV19 and TRBJ1-2; possibly TRBD1 for D (5 bases). The CDR3 consists of 12 residues. The germline CDR1 and CDR2 sequences are LNHDA and SQIVND (reference sequence). Trimming shortened V by 6 bases and J by 8 bases, and 13 bases separated the two germline ends. Here the CDR3 reads CASRGLIVGYTF. Here the CDR3 DNA reads TGTGCCAGTAGGGGACTTATTGTCGGCTACACCTTC.

This clone was recorded a few times. The J gene is TRBJ1-2, the V gene TRBV19; tentative D call: TRBD1 (5 bases). The V gene lost 6 bases and the J gene lost 6 bases, with 23 bases spanning the gap. The CDR3 totals 16 residues. Germline V lookup: CDR1 LNHDA, CDR2 SQIVND (reference sequence). The CDR3 DNA sequence: TGTGCCAGTAGCCCGGGGGTCGATAGGGAAGGGCATGGCTACACCTTC. Residues: CASSPGVDREGHGYTF.

The J gene is TRBJ2-3, the V gene TRBV5-5, with 10 bases lining up with TRBD2. J was trimmed by 0 bases and V by 4 bases; bases with no gene match: 11. The CDR3 extends over 18 amino acids. The germline V gene encodes CDR1 SGHKS and CDR2 YYEKEE (reference sequence). The chain's CDR3 is CASSPLAGDTSSTDTQYF. In nucleotides, the CDR3 is TGTGCCAGCAGCCCTCTAGCGGGAGACACTTCTAGCACAGATACGCAGTATTTT. The entire variable domain, with the rest obtained from reference TRBV5-5 and TRBJ2-3, is as follows: DAGVTQSPTHLIKTRGQQVTLRCSPISGHKSVSWYQQVLGQGPQFIFQYYEKEERGRGNFPDRFSARQFPNYSSELNVNALLLGDSALYLCASSPLAGDTSSTDTQYFGPGTRLTVL.

This clone was seen only a few times. The V gene is TRBV5-4, the J gene TRBJ2-5, with D maybe TRBD2 (7 bases). The germline V gene has CDR1 SGHNT and CDR2 YYREEE (reference sequence). This CDR3 spans 15 amino acids. V lost 0 bases and J lost 4, with 13 bases in between. CDR3 coding DNA: TGTGCCAGCAGCTTGGACCGGGGGGCGGGAGAGACCCAGTACTTC. This gives the protein CASSLDRGAGETQYF. Filled out from reference TRBV5-4 and TRBJ2-5, the complete variable domain reads ETGVTQSPTHLIKTRGQQVTLRCSSQSGHNTVSWYQQALGQGPQFIFQYYREEENGRGNFPPRFSGLQFPNYSSELNVNALELDDSALYLCASSLDRGAGETQYFGPGTRLLVL.

Concerning this clone: Additional DNA sequences in this sample encode the identical CDR3. This chain uses TRBV9 with TRBJ2-1; the D gene is possibly TRBD2 (6 bases). CDR1 is SGDLS and CDR2 is YYNGEE in the germline V gene. This CDR3 comprises 16 residues. V dropped 2 bases and J dropped 0 bases, with 12 bases sitting between them. The CDR3 DNA is TGTGCCAGCAGCGTGGGGGGTTCGAGCTCCTACAATGAGCAGTTCTTC. Amino acid sequence: CASSVGGSSSYNEQFF.